This T cell receptor beta chain was sequenced during a study of blood T cell repertoires in COVID-19. Overall study context: Samples taken during acute and convalescent COVID-19 were collected in the United States, Italy and Spain. PBMCs, B-cell-depleted T cells, or T cells provided the cDNA or gDNA that made up the material.

As processed by the authors: Amplification from reference gene primers served as the basis for estimated nucleated cell counts. Repertoires were generated with immunoSEQ multiplex PCR, while TCRdb's copy carries only in-frame clones and drops some. V and J calls plus clone size are reproduced from that table; the DNA served to infer D and trimming. This table has around 84,000 clones, around three quarters appearing once. V gave up 5 bases and J gave up 4 bases, with 4 bases separating them. Germline values: CDR1 MNHEY, CDR2 SVGEGT. The CDR3 covers 11 residues. The rearrangement joins TRBV6-2 or TRBV6-3 to TRBJ2-3; no definite D call. The source material was peripheral blood. The TCR sequence derives from a man aged 50-60 years with active or convalescent COVID-19. As DNA, the CDR3 is TGTGCCAGCAGTGCGTCAGATACGCAGTATTTT. Translated: CASSASDTQYF.